This TCR beta chain was identified during a study of blood T cell repertoires in COVID-19. For the study at large: Whether acute or convalescent, the COVID-19 samples came from the United States, Italy and Spain. From T cells, B-cell-depleted T cells, or PBMCs came the material, which was cDNA or gDNA.

In the original processing: From reference gene primer amplification, estimates of nucleated cell counts were derived. Assay used: immunoSEQ multiplex PCR; TCRdb lists only in-frame clones, some missing. The D gene and trimming were derived from the DNA, and the V and J assignments and clone size from that table. The sample yields roughly 380,000 clones, approximately 81% seen once. V was shortened by 8 bases and J by 5 bases, with 10 bases between the two germline ends. CDR1 LNHDA and CDR2 SQIVND come from the germline V gene (reference sequence). The CDR3 loop spans 12 amino acids. The genes are TRBV19 and TRBJ1-5; unclear D gene. The source material was peripheral blood. The receptor's source is a young woman with acute or convalescent COVID-19. The CDR3, as DNA: TGTGCCAGTGAGGATGCATATCAGCCCCAGCATTTT. It yields the protein CASEDAYQPQHF.